The rows below give T cell receptor beta chains drawn from one sample of a study of T cell responses to AZD1222 COVID-19 vaccine. Sequenced by immunoSEQ multiplex PCR; TCRdb stores in-frame clones only, minus some. The repertoire holds 200,000 to 250,000 clones, with around 94% as singletons. The starting material was peripheral blood, obtained 28 days after the second dose of the MenACWY control vaccine. These receptor sequences come from an adult who received the MenACWY meningococcal vaccine as a control. Each CDR3 is given with its conserved first and last residue. A D gene is named only where the DNA matches it firmly.

j_call: TRBJ1-6; d_call: NA; v_call: TRBV30; cdr3_aa: CAWSKPGAGPYPLHF
j_call: TRBJ2-1; d_call: TRBD2; v_call: TRBV6-6; cdr3_aa: CASSPRTSGGDSYNEQFF
j_call: TRBJ2-1; d_call: NA; v_call: TRBV7-2; cdr3_aa: CASSSEIYNEQFF
j_call: TRBJ1-4; d_call: NA; v_call: TRBV6-2/TRBV6-3; cdr3_aa: CASSPYRPRGATNEKLFF
j_call: TRBJ2-7; d_call: NA; v_call: TRBV4-1; cdr3_aa: CASSHAYPGTTSFGEQYF
j_call: TRBJ2-1; d_call: TRBD1; v_call: TRBV28; cdr3_aa: CASRRGTDSSYNEQFF
j_call: TRBJ1-2; d_call: NA; v_call: TRBV6-2/TRBV6-3; cdr3_aa: CASSYSITVPNYGYTF
j_call: TRBJ1-1; d_call: NA; v_call: TRBV5-1; cdr3_aa: CASSLLPPDTEAFF
j_call: TRBJ2-5; d_call: TRBD1; v_call: TRBV27; cdr3_aa: CASRRDSLGGTQYF
j_call: TRBJ1-2; d_call: TRBD1; v_call: TRBV24-1; cdr3_aa: CATSGLGQGGGYTF
j_call: TRBJ2-1; d_call: TRBD2; v_call: TRBV7-9; cdr3_aa: CASSFTSGKNEQFF
j_call: TRBJ1-1; d_call: NA; v_call: TRBV27; cdr3_aa: CASSIRQVNTEAFF
j_call: TRBJ2-3; d_call: TRBD1; v_call: TRBV11-1; cdr3_aa: CASSLLTGDTDTQYF
j_call: TRBJ1-3; d_call: NA; v_call: TRBV5-1; cdr3_aa: CASSLGGSGNTIYF
j_call: TRBJ2-7; d_call: NA; v_call: TRBV5-1; cdr3_aa: CASSTEPRSAYEQYF
j_call: TRBJ2-7; d_call: TRBD2; v_call: TRBV27; cdr3_aa: CASSLLSSGSSYEQYF
j_call: TRBJ2-5; d_call: TRBD2; v_call: TRBV5-1; cdr3_aa: CASSLSSGGIQETQYF
j_call: TRBJ2-7; d_call: TRBD1; v_call: TRBV7-3; cdr3_aa: CASSLIRRPGTGSYEQYF
j_call: TRBJ2-5; d_call: NA; v_call: TRBV29-1; cdr3_aa: CSAEKGNGETQYF
j_call: TRBJ2-7; d_call: TRBD1; v_call: TRBV4-1; cdr3_aa: CASSPRQGERYEQYF
j_call: TRBJ1-1; d_call: NA; v_call: TRBV3-1/TRBV3-2; cdr3_aa: CASSQMYSRAEAFF
j_call: TRBJ2-5; d_call: TRBD2; v_call: TRBV4-2; cdr3_aa: CASSQGGGGQETQYF
j_call: TRBJ2-3; d_call: TRBD2; v_call: TRBV7-6; cdr3_aa: CASSPKGAGGGNTQYF
j_call: TRBJ1-1; d_call: NA; v_call: TRBV6-5; cdr3_aa: CASSYSSLGGDEAFF
j_call: TRBJ2-6; d_call: TRBD2; v_call: TRBV10-3; cdr3_aa: CAISENKNPVLADHTLEANVLTF
j_call: TRBJ1-2; d_call: TRBD1; v_call: TRBV4-1; cdr3_aa: CASSQFGQGARGYTF
j_call: TRBJ1-1; d_call: NA; v_call: TRBV7-3; cdr3_aa: CASSLRGSGLNTEAFF
j_call: TRBJ2-7; d_call: TRBD1; v_call: TRBV28; cdr3_aa: CASSLSGQGYEQYF
j_call: TRBJ1-2; d_call: NA; v_call: TRBV28; cdr3_aa: CASSRYDGYTF
j_call: TRBJ1-6; d_call: TRBD1; v_call: TRBV5-1; cdr3_aa: CASKRDRASPLHF
j_call: TRBJ1-1; d_call: NA; v_call: TRBV28; cdr3_aa: CASSSRYSAMNTEAFF
j_call: TRBJ2-3; d_call: TRBD1; v_call: TRBV7-3; cdr3_aa: CASSPGQGSDTQYF
j_call: TRBJ2-7; d_call: NA; v_call: TRBV7-9; cdr3_aa: CASSLGGSDNEQYF
j_call: TRBJ2-3; d_call: NA; v_call: TRBV18; cdr3_aa: CASSLRDGSTDTQYF
j_call: TRBJ2-5; d_call: NA; v_call: TRBV6-5; cdr3_aa: CASRGVTGETQYF
j_call: TRBJ2-3; d_call: NA; v_call: TRBV4-1; cdr3_aa: CASSQDQGFSSTDTQYF
j_call: TRBJ2-1; d_call: NA; v_call: TRBV4-2; cdr3_aa: CASSQDSTNEQFF
j_call: TRBJ1-2; d_call: NA; v_call: TRBV2; cdr3_aa: CASSGENEGQGRAWYYGYTF
j_call: TRBJ2-3; d_call: TRBD2; v_call: TRBV5-4; cdr3_aa: CASSLNPSGRAASQYF
j_call: TRBJ1-2; d_call: TRBD1; v_call: TRBV29-1; cdr3_aa: CSARTGDNYGYTF
j_call: TRBJ1-5; d_call: TRBD1; v_call: TRBV7-8; cdr3_aa: CASSSPGGQPQHF
j_call: TRBJ2-3; d_call: NA; v_call: TRBV11-2; cdr3_aa: CASSLIGNLNTQYF
j_call: TRBJ1-5; d_call: NA; v_call: TRBV5-1; cdr3_aa: CASSLGGNNQPQHF
j_call: TRBJ2-5; d_call: NA; v_call: TRBV11-3; cdr3_aa: CASSAGRGETQYF
j_call: TRBJ1-1; d_call: NA; v_call: TRBV6-5; cdr3_aa: CASSYDRKNTEAFF
j_call: TRBJ2-7; d_call: NA; v_call: TRBV28; cdr3_aa: CASSFGKLYEQYF
j_call: TRBJ2-1; d_call: TRBD2; v_call: TRBV7-8; cdr3_aa: CASSARLAGVNEQFF
j_call: TRBJ1-1; d_call: TRBD1; v_call: TRBV28; cdr3_aa: CASSFLTGARTEAFF
j_call: TRBJ2-2; d_call: NA; v_call: TRBV9; cdr3_aa: CASSGRQEGSNTGELFF
j_call: TRBJ2-1; d_call: TRBD2; v_call: TRBV19; cdr3_aa: CASSIDLAGTYNEQFF
j_call: TRBJ2-6; d_call: NA; v_call: TRBV20-1; cdr3_aa: CSASETTVSGANVLTF
j_call: TRBJ1-2; d_call: NA; v_call: TRBV27; cdr3_aa: CASSGQANHYGYTF
j_call: TRBJ1-5; d_call: TRBD1; v_call: TRBV19; cdr3_aa: CASSIDGQGIGQPQHF
j_call: TRBJ1-1; d_call: NA; v_call: TRBV6-1; cdr3_aa: CASSEGGARFGAFF
j_call: TRBJ2-7; d_call: NA; v_call: TRBV9; cdr3_aa: CASSVAGFGEQYF
j_call: TRBJ2-3; d_call: TRBD2; v_call: TRBV28; cdr3_aa: CASSSPASGEFTDTQYF
j_call: TRBJ1-6; d_call: NA; v_call: TRBV3-1/TRBV3-2; cdr3_aa: CASSQSTDSPLHF
j_call: TRBJ1-1; d_call: NA; v_call: TRBV5-1; cdr3_aa: CASSIGGAEAFF